These 16 T cell receptor beta chains were sequenced from one sample in a study of blood T cell repertoires in COVID-19. Sequencing used immunoSEQ multiplex PCR; TCRdb keeps in-frame clones, though not all of them. The table lists hundreds of thousands of clones, about four fifths of them singletons. The source material was peripheral blood. The receptors originated from a woman of 80 years or more with acute or convalescent COVID-19.

This clone was observed a few times. The gene calls are TRBV3-1 (or the pseudogene TRBV3-2) and TRBJ1-1; 8 positions match TRBD1. Per germline, CDR1 LGHDT and CDR2 YNNKEL (reference sequence). V was pared by 1 base and J by 5 bases, with 6 bases of the junction left unmatched. This CDR3 has 15 amino acids. The CDR3 region has the DNA TGTGCCAGCAGCCAAGTGAGCAGGGGGCATACTGAAGCTTTCTTT. Encoded protein: CASSQVSRGHTEAFF.

The chain has TRBV20-1 and TRBJ2-1; possible D gene TRBD2, 5 bases. Per germline, CDR1 DFQATT and CDR2 SNEGSKA (reference sequence). The V end lost 3 bases, the J end lost 8 bases, and 20 bases lay between the germline ends. The CDR3 covers 15 residues. CDR3 in amino acids: CSASPGSGKQYEQFF. As DNA, the CDR3 is TGCAGTGCTAGTCCCGGCTCGGGGAAACAGTATGAGCAGTTCTTC.

The V and J genes are TRBV5-1 and TRBJ2-7, with 12 bases that match TRBD2. Looked up from germline, CDR1 is SGHRS and CDR2 is YFSETQ. V trimming: 0 bases; J trimming: 6 bases; junction bases outside the gene matches: 4. There are 15 residues in the CDR3. The CDR3 DNA sequence: TGCGCCAGCAGCTTGGAGGCTAGCGGGGGGGGCGAGCAGTACTTC. Amino acid sequence: CASSLEASGGGEQYF.

The chain joins TRBV7-9 to TRBJ2-7; 7 nucleotides match TRBD1. CDR1 is SEHNR and CDR2 is FQNEAQ in the germline V gene (reference sequence). The trim removed 1 base at V and 6 bases at J, leaving 3 bases unmatched. This CDR3 has 13 amino acids. CDR3 in DNA: TGTGCCAGCAGCTTAGAAGGACAGGCCGAGCAGTACTTC. Protein: CASSLEGQAEQYF.

This chain uses TRBV24-1 with TRBJ2-3, with 8 nucleotides matching TRBD2. The V and J ends lost 4 bases and 0 bases, in that order; junction bases with no gene match: 8. The CDR3 consists of 17 residues. Germline V gives CDR1 KGHDR, CDR2 SFDVKD. This CDR3 reads CATSDPIAGRSTDTQYF. CDR3 bases: TGTGCCACCAGTGACCCTATAGCGGGGCGTAGCACAGATACGCAGTATTTT.

About this clone: One end of the junction does not line up with germline, which may come from a read error. V usage is TRBV2 and J usage is TRBJ2-7; 7 bases line up with TRBD1. This CDR3 is 13 amino acids long. The germline V gene encodes CDR1 SNHLY and CDR2 FYNNEI. CDR3: CASSERRAGGIGF. The CDR3 DNA follows: TGTGCCAGCAGTGAAAGACGCGCAGGGGGTATAGGCTTC. Based on the CDR3 plus reference TRBV2 and TRBJ2-7, the full variable domain is EPEVTQTPSHQVTQMGQEVILRCVPISNHLYFYWYRQILGQKVEFLVSFYNNEISEKSEIFDDQFSVERPDGSNFTLKIRSTKLEDSAMYFCASSERRAGGIGFGPGTRLTVT.

The chain combines TRBV6-5 with TRBJ1-1; D uncertain. Germline CDR1 reads MNHEY; CDR2 reads SVGAGI. Trimming took 5 bases from V and 2 from J, leaving 12 bases between them. This CDR3 contains 14 residues. The CDR3 reads CASSPPGANTEAFF. The CDR3 bases are TGTGCCAGCAGTCCCCCGGGAGCTAACACTGAAGCTTTCTTT.

Details on this clone: The identical CDR3 is also encoded by other nucleotide sequences in the sample. The V gene is TRBV7-9, the J gene TRBJ2-2; D is unclear. Germline V gene data show CDR1 as SEHNR and CDR2 as FQNEAQ (reference sequence). The CDR3 runs 14 residues. V was shortened by 1 base and J by 2 bases, with 5 bases between the two germline ends. Here the CDR3 DNA reads TGTGCCAGCAGCTTAGATAGAAACACCGGGGAGCTGTTTTTT. Amino acid sequence: CASSLDRNTGELFF.

The J gene is TRBJ1-2, the V gene TRBV3-1 (or the pseudogene TRBV3-2), with TRBD1 matching 8 bases. V shed 5 bases, J shed 5 bases, and the junction held 4 bases outside the gene matches. The CDR3 has 13 amino acids. The germline gives CDR1 LGHDT, CDR2 YNNKEL (reference sequence). CDR3 region: CASSDRGGYGYTF. In DNA form, the CDR3 reads TGTGCCAGCAGCGACAGGGGTGGATATGGCTACACCTTC.

The V call is TRBV9, the J call TRBJ1-3, with D unclear. The V gene lost 0 bases and the J gene lost 0 bases, with 7 bases spanning the gap. The CDR3 spans 15 residues. Germline V gene data show CDR1 as SGDLS and CDR2 as YYNGEE. Here the CDR3 DNA reads TGTGCCAGCAGCGTAGGTGAGGTCTCTGGAAACACCATATATTTT. This gives the protein CASSVGEVSGNTIYF.

The chain combines TRBV28 with TRBJ1-1; no reliable D call. CDR3 size: 11 residues. Germline V lookup: CDR1 MDHEN, CDR2 SYDVKM. Trimming shortened V by 11 bases and J by 4 bases, and 11 bases separated the two germline ends. This chain's CDR3 is CAAEEGTEAFF. For the CDR3, the DNA is TGTGCCGCTGAGGAGGGCACTGAAGCTTTCTTT.

V gene TRBV19 combines with J gene TRBJ1-4; 8 bases align to TRBD1. CDR1 and CDR2 (germline): LNHDA, SQIVND (reference sequence). Losses at the gene ends were 7 bases for V and 8 bases for J; bases not matched to a gene: 6. The CDR3 is made up of 13 amino acids. CDR3 sequence (DNA): TGTGCCAGTAAGGGGGCAGGGGGCGAAAAACTGTTTTTT. It specifies CASKGAGGEKLFF.

The chain carries TRBV6-2 or TRBV6-3 and TRBJ1-5; D possibly corresponds to TRBD1 (6 bases). V was cut by 4 bases and J by 3 bases, with 10 bases left in between. Germline CDR1 is MNHEY and CDR2 is SVGEGT. This CDR3 is built from 14 residues. The CDR3 protein is CASSLYRANQPQHF. CDR3 sequence (DNA): TGTGCCAGCAGTTTATACAGGGCCAATCAGCCCCAGCATTTT.

V usage is TRBV28 and J usage is TRBJ1-2; 7 nucleotides line up with TRBD1. V was pared by 4 bases and J by 0 bases, with 14 bases of the junction left unmatched. The CDR3 spans 18 residues. The germline V gene encodes CDR1 MDHEN and CDR2 SYDVKM. This CDR3 is CASSSPRDRKLPNYGYTF. Here the CDR3 DNA reads TGTGCCAGCAGTTCTCCGCGGGACAGAAAACTCCCTAACTATGGCTACACCTTC.

The chain links TRBV6-1 to TRBJ1-2; weak D call: TRBD1 (6 bases). Trimming took off 5 bases at V and 6 bases at J, with 16 bases between the two ends. The CDR3 length is 14 residues. The germline V gene encodes CDR1 MNHNS and CDR2 SASEGT. The chain's CDR3 is CASSPGLGADGYTF. CDR3 nucleotide sequence: TGTGCCAGCAGTCCGGGATTGGGGGCTGATGGCTACACCTTC.

CDR3 in DNA: TGTGCCAGCAGCTTACGGGGGACTAGCCCGAATGAGCAGTTCTTC. Translated, it gives CASSLRGTSPNEQFF. The gene calls are TRBV7-9 and TRBJ2-1, with 9 bases matching TRBD2. The CDR3 is 15 amino acids. Unmatched junction bases numbered 6, after V lost 2 bases and J lost 7 bases. Germline V gives CDR1 SEHNR, CDR2 FQNEAQ (reference sequence).